This TCR beta chain was identified during a study of early T cells in non-severe SARS-CoV-2 infection. Losses at the gene ends were 5 bases for V and 3 bases for J; bases not matched to a gene: 4. Germline CDR1 reads ENHRY; CDR2 reads SYGVKD. CDR3 length equals 14 residues. Using its own MiXCR run on the 5' RACE reads, TCRdb lists one record per CDR3 protein. The sample yields 60,000 to 90,000 distinct CDR3 sequences, around 17% seen once. This clonotype has at least ten counts. This TCR was recovered from an adult who was a healthcare worker with PCR-confirmed SARS-CoV-2 infection or an uninfected control (not recorded which). The V gene is TRBV10-3, the J gene TRBJ1-5, with 7 bases matching TRBD1. Material for sequencing was whole blood. The chain's CDR3 is CAISSGTVNQPQHF. The DNA for the CDR3 is TGTGCCATCAGTTCCGGGACAGTCAATCAGCCCCAGCATTTT.